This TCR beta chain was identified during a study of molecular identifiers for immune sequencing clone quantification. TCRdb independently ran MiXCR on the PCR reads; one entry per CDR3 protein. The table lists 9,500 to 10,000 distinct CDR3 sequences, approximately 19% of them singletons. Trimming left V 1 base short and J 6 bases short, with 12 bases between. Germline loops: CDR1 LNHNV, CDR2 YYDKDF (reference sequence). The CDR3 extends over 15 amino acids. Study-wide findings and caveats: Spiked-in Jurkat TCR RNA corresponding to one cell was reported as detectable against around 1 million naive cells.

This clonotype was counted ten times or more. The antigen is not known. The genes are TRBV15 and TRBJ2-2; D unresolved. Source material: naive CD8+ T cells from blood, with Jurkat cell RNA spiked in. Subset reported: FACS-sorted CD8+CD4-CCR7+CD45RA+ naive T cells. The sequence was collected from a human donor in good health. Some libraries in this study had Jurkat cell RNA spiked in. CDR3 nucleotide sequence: TGTGCCACCAGCAGAGCGGCGGAACTTTCCGGGGAGCTGTTTTTT. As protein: CATSRAAELSGELFF.